The entry below gives a single T cell receptor (beta chain) sequence along with its context. Its specificity is unknown. Measured with immunoSEQ multiplex PCR; TCRdb has only the in-frame clones, and not every one. The repertoire holds around 650,000 clones, roughly 96% seen once, with 0.11% in the top ten. Naive-designated CD8 cells lacked CD45RO, were positively enriched for CCR7, and omitted terminally differentiated effector memory CD45RA+ cells. The study drew its donors from healthy HIV-negative adults without recent acute infections or vaccinations. The trim removed 1 base at V and 3 bases at J, leaving 9 bases unmatched. This CDR3 comprises 18 residues. Per the germline V gene, CDR1 is LGHNA and CDR2 is YNFKEQ. The data derive from a study of shared clonotypes between healthy human individuals. At the level of the study: In total, the donors were a couple of women and a few men aged 18 to 49.

Broader study findings: Naive subsets, compared against memory subsets, generally had larger estimated richness values.

Input material: naive CD8+ T cells sorted from blood. The chain joins TRBV4-2 to TRBJ2-7, with 13 nucleotides matching TRBD2. The origin of this receptor is a woman in her twenties or thirties in good health. The CDR3: CASSQGHLTSGRGYEQYF. The CDR3 DNA reads as TGTGCCAGCAGCCAAGGTCATCTAACTAGCGGGAGGGGCTACGAGCAGTACTTC.